This entry is about one T cell receptor beta chain. The sample belongs to a study of neoadjuvant anti-PD-1 for oral cavity cancer. Patients had HPV-negative, locally advanced oral cavity squamous cell carcinoma. This CDR3 spans 15 amino acids. The V gene's germline CDR1 is SGHDT and CDR2 YYEEEE. V shed 4 bases and J 3 bases; nucleotides not matched to a gene: 3. PBMC libraries mostly used about 490 ng of input genomic DNA, with six replicates per sample. The protocol was immunoSEQ multiplex PCR, while the TCRdb copy is restricted to in-frame clones and leaves out a portion. The table has about 15,000 clones, 55% to 65% seen once.

The chain is built from TRBV5-6 and TRBJ2-7; TRBD2 agrees at 14 bases. The starting material was PBMCs, obtained before nivolumab (anti-PD-1) treatment. The origin of this receptor is a person aged 40 to 85 with oral cavity squamous cell carcinoma. DNA of the CDR3: TGTGCCAGCAGCGGAGGGACTAGCGGGAGCTACGAGCAGTACTTC. This sequence encodes CASSGGTSGSYEQYF.